A selection of T cell receptor beta chains follows, all from one sample in a study of blood T cell repertoires in COVID-19. TCRdb's table, derived via immunoSEQ multiplex PCR, lists solely in-frame clones and lacks some. Among some 300,000 clones listed, around 88% were seen once. Sequenced input: peripheral blood. The source is a woman aged 70-85 years with COVID-19, enrolled during active disease. Each CDR3 is given with its conserved first and last residue.

15,TRBV30,CAWSRTGSPGNTIYF
15,TRBV28,CASSFSGQGPEELFF
16,TRBV12-5,CASALPGQGGRGGYTF
14,TRBV24-1,CATSEAGGKNIQYF
14,TRBV2,CASNARSGANVLTF
16,TRBV4-1,CATRSPGQGDHNEQFF
15,TRBV4-3,CASSQGFSGSYEQYF
14,TRBV3-1/TRBV3-2,CASSLRAGDNEQFF
15,TRBV21-1,CASGQDSRSYNEQFF
16,TRBV14,CASSQDRNSFGNTIYF
11,TRBV5-1,CASTGGTEAFF
11,TRBV6-5,CASTGPYGYTF
17,TRBV7-2,CASSPRDGSRGAPGYTF
16,TRBV6-5,CASSYARGGMNTEAFF
16,TRBV6-2/TRBV6-3,CASSYPGHLGTDTQYF
11,TRBV9,CASSEPGLAIF
15,TRBV21-1,CASSRPDREENTIYF